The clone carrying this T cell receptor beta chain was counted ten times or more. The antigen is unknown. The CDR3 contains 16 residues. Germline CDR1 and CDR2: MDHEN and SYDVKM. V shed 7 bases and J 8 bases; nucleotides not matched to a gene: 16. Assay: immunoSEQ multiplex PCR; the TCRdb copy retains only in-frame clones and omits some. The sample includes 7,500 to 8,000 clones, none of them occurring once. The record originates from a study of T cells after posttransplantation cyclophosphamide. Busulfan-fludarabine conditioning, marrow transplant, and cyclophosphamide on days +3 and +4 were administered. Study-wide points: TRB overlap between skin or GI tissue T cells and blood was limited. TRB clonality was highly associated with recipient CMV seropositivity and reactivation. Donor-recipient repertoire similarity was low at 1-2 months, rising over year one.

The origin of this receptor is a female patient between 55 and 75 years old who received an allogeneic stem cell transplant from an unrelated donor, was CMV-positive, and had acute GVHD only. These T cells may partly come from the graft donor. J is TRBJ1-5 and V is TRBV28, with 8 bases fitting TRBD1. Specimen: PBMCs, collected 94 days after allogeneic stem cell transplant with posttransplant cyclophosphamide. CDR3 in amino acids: CASTPLRQGADKPQHF. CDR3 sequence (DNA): TGTGCCAGCACCCCCTTAAGGCAGGGGGCGGATAAGCCCCAGCATTTT.